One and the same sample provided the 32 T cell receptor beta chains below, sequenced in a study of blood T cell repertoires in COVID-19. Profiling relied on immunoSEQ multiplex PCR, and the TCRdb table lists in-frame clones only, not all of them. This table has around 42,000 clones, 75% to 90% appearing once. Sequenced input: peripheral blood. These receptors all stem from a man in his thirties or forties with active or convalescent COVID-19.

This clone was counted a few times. CDR3 sequence: CASRTSGTRIGTQYF. The DNA for the CDR3 is TGTGCCAGCAGAACAAGCGGGACTAGAATTGGTACGCAGTATTTT. This chain joins TRBV7-8 and TRBJ2-3, with TRBD2 matching 8 bases. Germline values: CDR1 SGHVS, CDR2 FQNEAQ. Germline trimming cut 6 bases from V and 8 bases from J; bases unmatched to any gene: 13. The CDR3 consists of 15 residues.

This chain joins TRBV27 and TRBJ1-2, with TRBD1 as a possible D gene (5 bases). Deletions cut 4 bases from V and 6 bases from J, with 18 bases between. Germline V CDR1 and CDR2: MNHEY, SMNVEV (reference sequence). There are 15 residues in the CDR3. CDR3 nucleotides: TGTGCCAGCAGTTCCGCCATGGGGGGAATGAATGGCTACACCTTC. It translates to CASSSAMGGMNGYTF.

The CDR3 nucleotides read TGCGCCAGCAGCTGGACTAGCGGGGTTCAAGAGACCCAGTACTTC. It codes for CASSWTSGVQETQYF. The V and J genes are TRBV5-1 and TRBJ2-5, with 12 bases lining up with TRBD2. The V gene end was trimmed by 3 bases and the J gene end by 2 bases; junction bases not matched to a gene: 2. This CDR3 comprises 15 residues. Germline loops: CDR1 SGHRS, CDR2 YFSETQ.

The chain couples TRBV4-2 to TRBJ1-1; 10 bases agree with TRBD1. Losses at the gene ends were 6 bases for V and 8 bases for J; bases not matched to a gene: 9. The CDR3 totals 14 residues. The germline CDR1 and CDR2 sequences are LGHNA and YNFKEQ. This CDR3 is CASRRQGAGPEAFF. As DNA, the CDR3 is TGTGCCAGCAGACGACAGGGGGCAGGTCCGGAAGCTTTCTTT.

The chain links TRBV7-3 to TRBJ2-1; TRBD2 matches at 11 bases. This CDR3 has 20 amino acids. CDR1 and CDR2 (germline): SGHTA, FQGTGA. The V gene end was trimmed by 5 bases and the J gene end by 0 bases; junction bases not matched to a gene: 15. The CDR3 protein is CASSPVGGGLAGSSYNEQFF. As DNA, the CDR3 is TGTGCCAGCAGCCCAGTGGGGGGCGGACTAGCGGGCAGCTCCTACAATGAGCAGTTCTTC.

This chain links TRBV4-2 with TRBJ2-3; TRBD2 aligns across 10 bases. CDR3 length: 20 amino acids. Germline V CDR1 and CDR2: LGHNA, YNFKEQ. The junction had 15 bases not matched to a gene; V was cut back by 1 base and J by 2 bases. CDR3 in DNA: TGTGCCAGCAGCCAAGCTCCCCTAGGACTAGCGGCATCACCCACAGATACGCAGTATTTT. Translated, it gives CASSQAPLGLAASPTDTQYF.

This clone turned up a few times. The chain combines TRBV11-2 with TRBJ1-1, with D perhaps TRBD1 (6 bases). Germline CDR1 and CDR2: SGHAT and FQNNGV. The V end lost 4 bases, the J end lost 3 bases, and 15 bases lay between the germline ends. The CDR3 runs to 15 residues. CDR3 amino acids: CASSSRGTGYTEAFF. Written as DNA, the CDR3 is TGTGCCAGCAGCTCGAGAGGAACAGGGTACACTGAAGCTTTCTTT.

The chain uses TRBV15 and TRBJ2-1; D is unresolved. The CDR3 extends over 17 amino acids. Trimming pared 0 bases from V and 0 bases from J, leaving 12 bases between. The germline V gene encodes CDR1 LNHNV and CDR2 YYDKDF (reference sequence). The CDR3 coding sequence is TGTGCCACCAGCAGAGATGAGGCAGTAAGCTCCTACAATGAGCAGTTCTTC. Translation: CATSRDEAVSSYNEQFF.

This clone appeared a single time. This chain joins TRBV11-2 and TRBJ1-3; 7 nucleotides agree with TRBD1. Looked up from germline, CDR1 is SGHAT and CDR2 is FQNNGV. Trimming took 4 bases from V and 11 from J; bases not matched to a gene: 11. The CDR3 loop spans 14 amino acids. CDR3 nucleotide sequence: TGTGCCAGCAGCTCCCGGGACCAGGGGGTCCCCATATATTTT. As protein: CASSSRDQGVPIYF.

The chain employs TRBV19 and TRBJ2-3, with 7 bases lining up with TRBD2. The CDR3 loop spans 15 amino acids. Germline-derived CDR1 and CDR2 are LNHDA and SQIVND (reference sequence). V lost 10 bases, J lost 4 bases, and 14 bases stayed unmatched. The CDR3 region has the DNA TGTGCCACCTCTATACCGGGGGGAGTTGCAGATACGCAGTATTTT. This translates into CATSIPGGVADTQYF. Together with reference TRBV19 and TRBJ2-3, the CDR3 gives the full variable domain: DGGITQSPKYLFRKEGQNVTLSCEQNLNHDAMYWYRQDPGQGLRLIYYSQIVNDFQKGDIAEGYSVSREKKESFPLTVTSAQKNPTAFYLCATSIPGGVADTQYFGPGTRLTVL.

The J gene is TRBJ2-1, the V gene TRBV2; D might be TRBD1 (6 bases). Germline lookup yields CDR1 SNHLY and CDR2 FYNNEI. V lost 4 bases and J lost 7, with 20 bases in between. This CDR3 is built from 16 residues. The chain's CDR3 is CASSVVAGAYLNEQFF. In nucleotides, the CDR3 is TGTGCCAGCAGTGTCGTGGCAGGGGCGTATTTAAATGAGCAGTTCTTC.

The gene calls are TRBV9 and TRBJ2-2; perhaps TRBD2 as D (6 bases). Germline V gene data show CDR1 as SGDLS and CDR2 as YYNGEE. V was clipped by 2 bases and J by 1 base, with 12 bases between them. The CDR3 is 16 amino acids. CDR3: CASSVPGGENTGELFF. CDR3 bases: TGTGCCAGCAGCGTCCCCGGGGGAGAGAACACCGGGGAGCTGTTTTTT.

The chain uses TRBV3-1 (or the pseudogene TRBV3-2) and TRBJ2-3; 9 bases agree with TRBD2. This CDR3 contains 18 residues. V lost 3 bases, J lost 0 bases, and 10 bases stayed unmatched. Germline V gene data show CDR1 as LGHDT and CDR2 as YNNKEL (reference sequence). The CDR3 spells CASSQWLAGITSTDTQYF. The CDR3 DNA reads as TGTGCCAGCAGCCAGTGGCTAGCGGGGATTACTAGCACAGATACGCAGTATTTT.

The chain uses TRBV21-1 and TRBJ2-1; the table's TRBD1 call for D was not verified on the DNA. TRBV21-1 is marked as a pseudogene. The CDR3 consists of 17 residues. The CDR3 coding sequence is TGTGCCAGCAGTCCAGCCTCTACAGGGGGAGGTTACAATGAGCAGTTCTTC. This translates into CASSPASTGGGYNEQFF.

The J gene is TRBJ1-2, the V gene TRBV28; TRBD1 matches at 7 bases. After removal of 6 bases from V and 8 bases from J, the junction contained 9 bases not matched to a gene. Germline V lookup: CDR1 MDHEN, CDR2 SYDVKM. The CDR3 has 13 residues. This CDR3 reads CASRKDRARGYTF. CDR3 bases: TGTGCCAGCAGGAAAGACAGGGCGAGGGGCTACACCTTC.

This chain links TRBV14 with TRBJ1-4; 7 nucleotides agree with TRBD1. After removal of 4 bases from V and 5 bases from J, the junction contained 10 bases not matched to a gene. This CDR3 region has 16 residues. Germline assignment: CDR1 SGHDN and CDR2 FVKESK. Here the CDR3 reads CASSLMRTGPNEKLFF. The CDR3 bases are TGTGCCAGCAGCCTAATGCGGACAGGACCAAATGAAAAACTGTTTTTT.

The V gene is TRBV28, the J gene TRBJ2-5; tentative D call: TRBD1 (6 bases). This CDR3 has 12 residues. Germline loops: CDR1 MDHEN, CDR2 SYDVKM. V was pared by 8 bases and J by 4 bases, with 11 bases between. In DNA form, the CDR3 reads TGTGCCAGCGTCACAGGGCGAGAGACCCAGTACTTC. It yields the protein CASVTGRETQYF.

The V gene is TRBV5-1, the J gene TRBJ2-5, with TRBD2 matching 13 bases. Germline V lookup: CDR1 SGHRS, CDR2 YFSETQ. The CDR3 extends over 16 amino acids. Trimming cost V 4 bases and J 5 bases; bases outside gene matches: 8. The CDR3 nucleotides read TGCGCCAGCAGCACGACACTAGCGGGGGGGCCCGAGACCCAGTACTTC. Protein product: CASSTTLAGGPETQYF.

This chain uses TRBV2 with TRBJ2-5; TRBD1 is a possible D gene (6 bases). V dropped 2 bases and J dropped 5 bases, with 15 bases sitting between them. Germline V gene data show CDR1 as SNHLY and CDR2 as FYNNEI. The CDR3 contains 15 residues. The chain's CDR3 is CASSETQGRGETQYF. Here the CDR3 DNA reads TGTGCCAGCAGTGAAACTCAGGGTAGGGGGGAGACCCAGTACTTC.

This chain's CDR3 is CASRPAGELNSPLHF. The CDR3 DNA reads TGTGCCAGTAGACCGGCAGGGGAATTGAATTCACCCCTCCACTTT. The V and J genes are TRBV19 and TRBJ1-6; a possible D gene is TRBD1 (6 bases). This CDR3 is 15 amino acids long. V shed 6 bases and J shed 7 bases, with 16 bases lying between them. The germline V gene has CDR1 LNHDA and CDR2 SQIVND (reference sequence).

The CDR3 coding sequence is TGTGCCAGCAGCGTAGGGGGTCGGACAGGGAGTTTGGCCTACGAGCAGTACGTC. This codes for CASSVGGRTGSLAYEQYV. The rearrangement joins TRBV9 to TRBJ2-7; TRBD1 matches at 8 bases. This CDR3 region has 18 residues. Germline CDR1 reads SGDLS; CDR2 reads YYNGEE. V was pared by 0 bases and J by 2 bases, with 13 bases of the junction left unmatched.

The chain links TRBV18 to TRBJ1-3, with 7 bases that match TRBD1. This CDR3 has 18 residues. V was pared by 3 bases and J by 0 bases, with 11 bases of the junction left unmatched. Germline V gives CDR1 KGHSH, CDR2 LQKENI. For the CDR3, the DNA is TGTGCCAGCTCACCTTATCCGGGACAGTTAGACTCTGGAAACACCATATATTTT. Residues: CASSPYPGQLDSGNTIYF.

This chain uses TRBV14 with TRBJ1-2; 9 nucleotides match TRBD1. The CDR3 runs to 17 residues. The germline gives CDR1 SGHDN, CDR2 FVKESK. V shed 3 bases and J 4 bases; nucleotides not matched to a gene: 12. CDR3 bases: TGTGCCAGCAGCCAGCTCTCCGAGGGACAGGGACGCTATGGCTACACCTTC. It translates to CASSQLSEGQGRYGYTF.

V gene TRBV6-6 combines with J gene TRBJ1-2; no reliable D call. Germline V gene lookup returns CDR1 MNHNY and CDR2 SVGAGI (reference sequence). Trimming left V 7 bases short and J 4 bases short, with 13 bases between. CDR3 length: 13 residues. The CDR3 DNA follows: TGTGCCAGCACTAGGACGGAGGCCTATGGCTACACCTTC. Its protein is CASTRTEAYGYTF.

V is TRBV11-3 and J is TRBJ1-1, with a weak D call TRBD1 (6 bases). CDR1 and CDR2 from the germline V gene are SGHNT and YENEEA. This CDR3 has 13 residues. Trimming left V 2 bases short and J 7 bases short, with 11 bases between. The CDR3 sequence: CASSLTGQLEAFF. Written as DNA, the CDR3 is TGTGCCAGCAGCTTAACCGGACAGCTTGAAGCTTTCTTT.

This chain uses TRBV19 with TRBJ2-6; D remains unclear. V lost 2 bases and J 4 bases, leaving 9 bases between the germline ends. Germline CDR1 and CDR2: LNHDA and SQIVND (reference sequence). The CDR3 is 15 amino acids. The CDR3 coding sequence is TGTGCCAGTAGTATATCGGGTTACGGGGCCAACGTCCTGACTTTC. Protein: CASSISGYGANVLTF.

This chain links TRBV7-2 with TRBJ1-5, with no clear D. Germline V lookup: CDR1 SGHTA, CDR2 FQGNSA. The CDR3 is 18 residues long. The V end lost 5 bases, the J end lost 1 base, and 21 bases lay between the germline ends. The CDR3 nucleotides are TGTGCCAGCAGCCCACAAGTTTTTGGCCCTTGGAGCAATCAGCCCCAGCATTTT. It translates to CASSPQVFGPWSNQPQHF. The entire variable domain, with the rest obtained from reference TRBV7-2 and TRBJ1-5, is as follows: GAGVSQSPSNKVTEKGKDVELRCDPISGHTALYWYRQSLGQGLEFLIYFQGNSAPDKSGLPSDRFSAERTGGSVSTLTIQRTQQEDSAVYLCASSPQVFGPWSNQPQHFGDGTRLSIL.

CDR3 DNA: TGTGCCTGGAGCGCGGGGACCCTTACCCAGTACTTC. Translated: CAWSAGTLTQYF. The V call is TRBV30, the J call TRBJ2-5; a possible D gene is TRBD2 (6 bases). The CDR3 runs to 12 residues. The V end was cut by 3 bases, the J end by 8 bases, with 13 bases between. Germline V gene data show CDR1 as GTSNPN and CDR2 as SVGIG (reference sequence).

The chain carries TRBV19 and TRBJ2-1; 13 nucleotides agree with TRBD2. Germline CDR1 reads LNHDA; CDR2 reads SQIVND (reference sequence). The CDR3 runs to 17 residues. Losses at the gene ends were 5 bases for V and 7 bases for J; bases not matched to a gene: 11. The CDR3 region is CASSPGTSGNVGNEQFF. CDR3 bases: TGTGCCAGTAGTCCCGGGACTAGCGGGAATGTCGGTAATGAGCAGTTCTTC.

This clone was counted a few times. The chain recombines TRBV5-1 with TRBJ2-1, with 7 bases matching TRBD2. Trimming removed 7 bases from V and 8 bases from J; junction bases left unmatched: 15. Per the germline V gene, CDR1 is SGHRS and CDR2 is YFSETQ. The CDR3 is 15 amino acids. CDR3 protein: CASARKGGPSHEQFF. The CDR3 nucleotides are TGCGCCAGCGCCCGAAAGGGAGGGCCCTCACATGAGCAGTTCTTC.

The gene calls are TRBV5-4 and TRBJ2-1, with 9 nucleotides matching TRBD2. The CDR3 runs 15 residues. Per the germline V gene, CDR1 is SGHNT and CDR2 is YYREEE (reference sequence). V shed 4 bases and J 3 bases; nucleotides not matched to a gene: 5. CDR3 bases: TGTGCCAGCAGCCGGGGACTAGCCTACTACAATGAGCAGTTCTTC. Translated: CASSRGLAYYNEQFF.

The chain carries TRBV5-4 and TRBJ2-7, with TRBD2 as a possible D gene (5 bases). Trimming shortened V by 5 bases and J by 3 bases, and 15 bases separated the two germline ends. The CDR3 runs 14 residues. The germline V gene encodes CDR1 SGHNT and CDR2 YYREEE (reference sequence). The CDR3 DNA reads TGTGCCAGCAGTCGGGATCTCGAGCGCTACGAGCAGTACGTC. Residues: CASSRDLERYEQYV.